These 2 T cell receptor beta chains share one sample of origin, sequenced in a study of identical twins. TCRdb reprocessed the 5' RACE reads with MiXCR, giving one entry per CDR3 protein. The sample has more than 1.5 million distinct CDR3 sequences, under 35% seen once. The specimen sequenced was cord blood. The receptors originated from a newborn girl in good health.

This clonotype appeared a few times. This rearrangement joins TRBV24-1 to TRBJ2-1; 10 bases match TRBD2. With 10 bases clipped from V and 5 bases from J, the junction kept 4 bases outside the gene matches. Germline CDR1 and CDR2: KGHDR and SFDVKD. The CDR3 has 13 residues. CDR3 sequence: CATSGRADNEQFF. The CDR3 DNA is TGTGCCACGAGCGGGAGGGCCGACAATGAGCAGTTCTTC.

This chain connects TRBV12-3 or TRBV12-4 to TRBJ2-5; D might be TRBD1 (5 bases). Matching the DNA end better, TRBJ2-7 makes the J call doubtful. This CDR3 is 13 amino acids long. The CDR3 DNA follows: TGTGCCAGCAGTTGGGCAGGGAACAACGAGCAGTACTTC. This translates into CASSWAGNNEQYF.